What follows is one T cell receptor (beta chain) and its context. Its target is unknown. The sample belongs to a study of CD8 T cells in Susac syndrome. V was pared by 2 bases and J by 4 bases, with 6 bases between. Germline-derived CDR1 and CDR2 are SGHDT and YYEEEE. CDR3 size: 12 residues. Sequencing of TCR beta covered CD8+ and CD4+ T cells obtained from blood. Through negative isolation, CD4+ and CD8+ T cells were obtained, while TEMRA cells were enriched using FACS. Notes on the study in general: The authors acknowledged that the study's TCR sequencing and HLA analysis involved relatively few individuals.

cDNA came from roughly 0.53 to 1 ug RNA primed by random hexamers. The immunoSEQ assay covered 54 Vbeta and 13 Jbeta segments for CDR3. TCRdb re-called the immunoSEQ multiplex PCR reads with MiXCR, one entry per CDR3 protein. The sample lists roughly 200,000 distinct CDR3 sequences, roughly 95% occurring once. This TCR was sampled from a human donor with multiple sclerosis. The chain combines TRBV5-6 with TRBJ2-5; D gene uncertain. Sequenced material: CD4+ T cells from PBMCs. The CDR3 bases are TGTGCCAGCAGCTTCTCACGAGAGACCCAGTACTTC. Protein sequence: CASSFSRETQYF.